Detailed here is one T cell receptor (beta chain). It has no known antigen specificity. Per-base qualities were not stored, and no clone one base away is much larger. These data come from a study of blood T cell repertoires in COVID-19 (dated by TCRdb to 2018 to 2020). Some background on the complete study: Collaborator samples came from the United States, Italy and Spain and covered acute and convalescent phases of COVID-19. The material from the prospective study consisted of cDNA or gDNA derived from T cells, B-cell-depleted T cells, or PBMCs. Where available, HLA class I and class II types were obtained from metadata supplied by the sample provider rather than from assay-based typing. Deeply sampled blood TCRbeta repertoires from subjects exposed to, actively infected with, or recovered from COVID-19 were included in the dataset. The sample metadata nearly always contained a de-identified subject ID, COVID-19 status, age in years and sex. A freely available public database, intended as a resource for researchers studying the immune response to SARS-CoV-2, is where the repertoires were released. The samples were drawn from two sources: the first 160 participants of the ongoing ImmuneRACE study, and 950 to 1,500 subjects contributed by 6 global collaborators. The full study reports these points: Clinical and demographic metadata were provided uncurated, with the amount varying by source and participant.

The germline V end is reduced by 6 bases and the J end by 4 bases; junction bases left unmatched: 7. The CDR3 starts with the cysteine, ends with the phenylalanine, and has 17 residues. Only the CDR3 part of the read is kept: 51 bases, read in frame from the first base. Via the germline V gene, CDR1 is LGHNT and CDR2 FRNRAP. In Seattle, one collaborating source enrolled patients while the infection was active and tracked those patients longitudinally over the course of disease. Collaborating institutions collected whole blood in K2EDTA tubes following their own protocols. For TCRbeta analysis, collaborator samples were shipped as frozen whole blood, as isolated PBMCs, or as DNA extracted from either sample type. TCRbeta CDR3 regions were amplified from genomic DNA using the immunoSEQ Assay, a bias-controlled multiplex PCR. In the source study's methods: Within the assay, amplification of reference gene primers was used to estimate how many nucleated cells each sample contained. Sequence reads were collapsed and filtered to measure the absolute abundance of every unique TCRbeta CDR3 rearrangement. For each sample, productive Simpson clonality was calculated by taking the square root of Simpson's diversity index across productive rearrangements. Entries here come from immuneACCESS through TCRdb and include only in-frame sequences with V and J called. Some clones fail to appear in such tables; in the studies checked, an unresolved V gene covers under half of the shortfall, and the cause of the remainder is unknown. D and trimming come from the DNA, and the V and J calls and clone size come from that table. The sample profile shows roughly 100,000 clones; roughly 90% of them were found once. The ten largest clones add up to roughly 5.6% of the sample.

This TCR was sampled from a woman in her fifties or sixties with COVID-19, enrolled during active disease. The rearrangement combines TRBV12-5 with TRBJ2-1; 15 junctional bases match TRBD2. Sequences were obtained from peripheral blood. In nucleotide form, the sequence is TGTGCTAGTGGCTCCGGGACTAGCGGGGGGTCGTACAATGAGCAGTTCTTC. It translates as CASGSGTSGGSYNEQFF.